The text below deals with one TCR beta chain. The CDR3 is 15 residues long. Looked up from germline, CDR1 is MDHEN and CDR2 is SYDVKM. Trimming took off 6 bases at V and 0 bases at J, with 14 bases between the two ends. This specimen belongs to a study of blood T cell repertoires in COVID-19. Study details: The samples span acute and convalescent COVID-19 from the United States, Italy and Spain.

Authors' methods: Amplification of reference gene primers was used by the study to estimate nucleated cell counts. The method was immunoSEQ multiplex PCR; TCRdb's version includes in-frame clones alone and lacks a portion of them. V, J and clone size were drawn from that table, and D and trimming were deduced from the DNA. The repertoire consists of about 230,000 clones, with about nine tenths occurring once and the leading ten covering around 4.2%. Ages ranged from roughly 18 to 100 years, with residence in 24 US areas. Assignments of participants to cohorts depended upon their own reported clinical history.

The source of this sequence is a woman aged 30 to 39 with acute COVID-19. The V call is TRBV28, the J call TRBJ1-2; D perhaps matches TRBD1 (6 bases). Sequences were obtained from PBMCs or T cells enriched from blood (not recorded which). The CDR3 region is CASSRGADPNYGYTF. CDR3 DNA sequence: TGTGCCAGCAGCCGGGGGGCAGACCCTAACTATGGCTACACCTTC.